This T cell receptor (beta chain) came from a study of T cell responses to AZD1222 COVID-19 vaccine. Findings of the study overall: Donors, mostly white British, included more females; clonal diversity was possibly underestimated. Increases in Spike-specific TCR breadth and depth were seen after two AZD1222 doses. Reportedly, nearly half the spike-specific TCRs target unmutated variant regions.

Sequencing was performed with immunoSEQ multiplex PCR; in TCRdb, only in-frame clones are kept and a portion is missing. The sample contains approximately 180,000 clones, approximately 91% of which appear only once. Worth noting for this clone: The antigen remains undetermined.

The trim removed 4 bases at V and 0 bases at J, leaving 8 bases unmatched. CDR3 length: 16 residues. Germline V gene sequence: CDR1 MGHRA, CDR2 YSYEKL. Sequencing used peripheral blood, obtained on day 0 of AZD1222 vaccination. The genes are TRBV4-1 and TRBJ2-5; the match to TRBD1 covers 7 bases. The source of this sequence is an adult in good health. The CDR3 DNA sequence: TGCGCCAGCAGCCCAAGGTCCAGGGGGTACCAAGAGACCCAGTACTTC. Amino acid sequence: CASSPRSRGYQETQYF.